The sample holds a few counts of the clone carrying this T cell receptor beta chain. The sample comes from a study of identical twins. TCRdb recomputed calls from the 5' RACE reads with MiXCR, one row per CDR3 protein. The sample includes more than 600,000 distinct CDR3 sequences, roughly 18% of them seen just once. These same records also appear under a second study, on T cells expressing NK-cell markers.

Sequenced sample: PBMCs. This TCR derives from a young woman in good health.

The CDR3: CASSPGTDWNEQFF. Written as DNA, the CDR3 is TGTGCCAGCAGCCCAGGGACGGACTGGAATGAGCAGTTCTTC. The rearrangement uses TRBV5-6 and TRBJ2-1; TRBD1 or TRBD2 may be the D gene (5 bases each). The CDR3 consists of 14 residues. The V and J ends lost 4 bases and 7 bases respectively, with 15 bases between them. Germline V gene sequence: CDR1 SGHDT, CDR2 YYEEEE.